These 12 T cell receptor beta chains were all obtained from the same sample, sequenced in a study of technical replicates of blood from a handful of donors. TCRdb keeps only in-frame clones here, not all; method: immunoSEQ multiplex PCR. The sample contains some 87,000 clones, approximately 91% of which appear only once. The sequenced sample was T cells isolated from PBMCs. These receptors all stem from a human donor in good health.

V is TRBV2 and J is TRBJ2-7, with 8 bases identical to TRBD2. Germline V gene lookup returns CDR1 SNHLY and CDR2 FYNNEI. The CDR3 sequence is 14 residues long. The ends lost 8 bases at V and 0 bases at J; junction bases unmatched: 6. The CDR3 protein is CASGHGGASYEQYF. CDR3 nucleotide sequence: TGTGCCAGCGGGCACGGGGGGGCCTCCTACGAGCAGTACTTC.

The rearrangement links TRBV6-5 to TRBJ2-1; the D gene is possibly TRBD2 (5 bases). Per the germline V gene, CDR1 is MNHEY and CDR2 is SVGAGI. V lost 3 bases and J lost 9, with 12 bases in between. The CDR3 has 13 residues. This chain's CDR3 is CASSYGVAIEQFF. As DNA, the CDR3 is TGTGCCAGCAGTTATGGGGTAGCGATTGAGCAGTTCTTC.

The rearrangement joins TRBV30 to TRBJ2-1; D might be TRBD2 (6 bases). The CDR3 runs to 11 residues. Deletions cut 2 bases from V and 15 bases from J, with 14 bases between. Germline CDR1 reads GTSNPN; CDR2 reads SVGIG (reference sequence). In nucleotides, the CDR3 is TGTGCCTGGAGTCGAGATCGGGGGTCGTTCTTC. It is translated as CAWSRDRGSFF.

The chain combines TRBV5-1 with TRBJ2-5, with D perhaps matching TRBD1 (8 bases). Germline CDR1 and CDR2: SGHRS and YFSETQ. With 5 bases removed from V and 5 bases from J, the gap between germline ends came to 22 bases. This CDR3 comprises 16 residues. The CDR3 coding sequence is TGCGCCAGCAGTACAGGACAGGGAGGGGCTGTTGAGACCCAGTACTTC. Its translation: CASSTGQGGAVETQYF. Filled out from reference TRBV5-1 and TRBJ2-5, the complete variable domain reads KAGVTQTPRYLIKTRGQQVTLSCSPISGHRSVSWYQQTPGQGLQFLFEYFSETQRNKGNFPGRFSGRQFSNSRSEMNVSTLELGDSALYLCASSTGQGGAVETQYFGPGTRLLVL.

The chain links TRBV7-2 to TRBJ1-1; D perhaps matches TRBD1 (5 bases). Germline V CDR1 and CDR2: SGHTA, FQGNSA. V was trimmed by 3 bases and J by 6 bases, leaving 11 bases between them. The CDR3 has 13 amino acids. The DNA for the CDR3 is TGTGCCAGCAGCTTTAGGGGTAACGCTGAAGCTTTCTTT. Protein: CASSFRGNAEAFF.

The chain links TRBV4-2 to TRBJ2-7; TRBD2 agrees at 7 bases. The CDR3 has 18 residues. The germline CDR1 and CDR2 sequences are LGHNA and YNFKEQ. V gave up 4 bases and J gave up 0 bases; unmatched junction bases: 15. The CDR3 is CASSLGGSGRTSSYEQYF. CDR3 in DNA: TGTGCCAGCAGCCTTGGGGGTAGCGGGCGAACTAGCTCCTACGAGCAGTACTTC.

V usage is TRBV14 and J usage is TRBJ2-7, with 8 bases aligning to TRBD1. Germline CDR1 and CDR2: SGHDN and FVKESK. Unmatched junction bases numbered 9, after V lost 0 bases and J lost 2 bases. The CDR3 is 17 residues long. The chain's CDR3 is CASSQDPDRGYPYEQYF. CDR3 nucleotide sequence: TGTGCCAGCAGCCAAGATCCTGACAGGGGATACCCCTACGAGCAGTACTTC.

Only one count was recorded for this clone. The chain links TRBV11-3 to TRBJ1-2; TRBD1 might be the D (6 bases). Per the germline V gene, CDR1 is SGHNT and CDR2 is YENEEA. The CDR3 length is 16 residues. Trimming took off 4 bases at V and 8 bases at J, with 23 bases between the two ends. The DNA of the CDR3 is TGTGCCAGCAGCTCAATCCCGCGTAGGGGGATAGAAGGCTACACCTTC. Protein sequence: CASSSIPRRGIEGYTF.

With regard to this clone: Other DNA sequences from this sample encode an identical CDR3 as well. This sequence joins TRBV5-1 and TRBJ2-1, with 13 nucleotides matching TRBD2. Trimming removed 4 bases from V and 1 base from J; junction bases left unmatched: 2. This CDR3 comprises 16 residues. Per germline, CDR1 SGHRS and CDR2 YFSETQ. CDR3 amino acids: CASSRTSGSSYNEQFF. The CDR3 DNA reads TGCGCCAGCAGCAGGACTAGCGGGAGTTCCTACAATGAGCAGTTCTTC.

The gene calls are TRBV7-2 and TRBJ2-3; D call uncertain. The CDR3 totals 15 residues. CDR1 is SGHTA and CDR2 is FQGNSA in the germline V gene. Trimming pared 1 base from V and 1 base from J, leaving 9 bases between. The CDR3 loop reads CASSLVRGGTDTQYF. CDR3 sequence (DNA): TGTGCCAGCAGCTTAGTACGCGGCGGCACAGATACGCAGTATTTT.

The chain carries TRBV19 and TRBJ2-7, with 8 positions matching TRBD1. V dropped 3 bases and J dropped 5; count of bases not matched to a gene: 6. The CDR3 has 14 residues. Per germline, CDR1 LNHDA and CDR2 SQIVND (reference sequence). In nucleotides, the CDR3 is TGTGCCAGTAGTATCAGGACAGGGTTCGACGAGCAGTACTTC. This gives the protein CASSIRTGFDEQYF.

J is TRBJ1-2 and V is TRBV6-6; the match to TRBD1 covers 7 bases. This CDR3 spans 14 amino acids. Germline V gives CDR1 MNHNY, CDR2 SVGAGI (reference sequence). V dropped 0 bases and J dropped 8; count of bases not matched to a gene: 6. This CDR3 reads CASSYSTSGGGYTF. DNA of the CDR3: TGTGCCAGCAGTTACTCGACCTCAGGGGGGGGCTACACCTTC.